A selection of T cell receptor beta chains follows, all from one sample in a study of blood T cell repertoires in COVID-19. Some clones are missing from TCRdb's copy, which holds only in-frame ones; the method was immunoSEQ multiplex PCR. The sample consists of hundreds of thousands of clones, around 90% of them appearing once. The sample consisted of PBMCs or T cells enriched from blood (not recorded which). These receptors all stem from a woman in her forties or fifties who had recovered from COVID-19. Both conserved end residues are part of each CDR3. Each record gives: J gene, CDR3 length, clone size, V gene, D gene, CDR3 DNA, CDR3 protein. D genes are given only for firm matches. Some rows have no size entry. The others give once, few or many, or a class for an expanded clone.

j_call: TRBJ1-1; cdr3_length: 15; clone_size: -; v_call: TRBV25-1; d_call: -; cdr3_nt: TGTGCCAGCAGTGAATTAGGAGGGCTGGAAACTGAAGCTTTCTTT; cdr3_aa: CASSELGGLETEAFF
j_call: TRBJ1-6; cdr3_length: 17; clone_size: -; v_call: TRBV18; d_call: -; cdr3_nt: TGTGCCAGCTCACCACGCCGACTAGAAGGGATGCTTTCACCCCTCCACTTT; cdr3_aa: CASSPRRLEGMLSPLHF
j_call: TRBJ2-5; cdr3_length: 17; clone_size: -; v_call: TRBV27; d_call: TRBD2; cdr3_nt: TGTGCCAGCAGTTTCCGAGCTAGCGGGAGGGCCCTCGAGACCCAGTACTTC; cdr3_aa: CASSFRASGRALETQYF
j_call: TRBJ2-7; cdr3_length: 15; clone_size: -; v_call: TRBV28; d_call: -; cdr3_nt: TGTGCCAGCAGTTTATGGGCGGGACCCGCCTACGAGCAGTACTTC; cdr3_aa: CASSLWAGPAYEQYF
j_call: TRBJ1-4; cdr3_length: 15; clone_size: -; v_call: TRBV28; d_call: -; cdr3_nt: TGTGCCACCGAGTTCAGTGGGGGGAGCGCGGGGAAACTGTTTTTT; cdr3_aa: CATEFSGGSAGKLFF
j_call: TRBJ2-6; cdr3_length: 17; clone_size: -; v_call: TRBV21-1; d_call: -; cdr3_nt: TGTGCCAGTGGACAGTCACAGTTGGGGGCGGGGGCCAACGTCCTGACTTTC; cdr3_aa: CASGQSQLGAGANVLTF
j_call: TRBJ2-5; cdr3_length: 13; clone_size: -; v_call: TRBV2; d_call: -; cdr3_nt: TGTGCCAGCAGTGAAGACGAGAGGCAGACCCAGTACTTC; cdr3_aa: CASSEDERQTQYF
j_call: TRBJ2-1; cdr3_length: 16; clone_size: -; v_call: TRBV10-2; d_call: -; cdr3_nt: TGCGCCAGCACCATTCCGGGACTGGGCTACTACAATGAGCAGTTCTTC; cdr3_aa: CASTIPGLGYYNEQFF
j_call: TRBJ2-3; cdr3_length: 14; clone_size: -; v_call: TRBV7-8; d_call: -; cdr3_nt: TGTGCCAGCAGCTTATGGGGGGTTGCAGATACGCAGTATTTT; cdr3_aa: CASSLWGVADTQYF
j_call: TRBJ2-7; cdr3_length: 12; clone_size: -; v_call: TRBV11-2; d_call: -; cdr3_nt: TGTGCCAGCAGCTCCATGACAGACGAGCAGTACTTC; cdr3_aa: CASSSMTDEQYF
j_call: TRBJ2-7; cdr3_length: 15; clone_size: -; v_call: TRBV27; d_call: TRBD1; cdr3_nt: TGTGCCAGCAGTCCGGGGGACAGGCCAACCTACGAGCAGTACTTC; cdr3_aa: CASSPGDRPTYEQYF
j_call: TRBJ2-1; cdr3_length: 15; clone_size: -; v_call: TRBV4-2; d_call: TRBD2; cdr3_nt: TGTGCCAGCAGCCAAGAAGGGACTAGCCCCAATGAGCAGTTCTTC; cdr3_aa: CASSQEGTSPNEQFF
j_call: TRBJ2-2; cdr3_length: 15; clone_size: once; v_call: TRBV6-4; d_call: TRBD1; cdr3_nt: TGTGCCAGCAGTTCCGGGACAGGGACCACCGGGGAGCTGTTTTTT; cdr3_aa: CASSSGTGTTGELFF
j_call: TRBJ1-1; cdr3_length: 17; clone_size: -; v_call: TRBV24-1; d_call: TRBD1; cdr3_nt: TGTGCCACCAGTGATTTGCAGGGGGGTACCGGGGACACTGAAGCTTTCTTT; cdr3_aa: CATSDLQGGTGDTEAFF
j_call: TRBJ2-3; cdr3_length: 15; clone_size: -; v_call: TRBV10-3; d_call: -; cdr3_nt: TGTGCCATCAGCCTACAGGGAGGGGGCACAGATACGCAGTATTTT; cdr3_aa: CAISLQGGGTDTQYF
j_call: TRBJ1-2; cdr3_length: 15; clone_size: -; v_call: TRBV15; d_call: -; cdr3_nt: TGTGCCACCAGCAGAGATGGCAGGGTTTCATTTGGCTACACCTTC; cdr3_aa: CATSRDGRVSFGYTF
j_call: TRBJ2-7; cdr3_length: 13; clone_size: -; v_call: TRBV28; d_call: -; cdr3_nt: TGTGCCAGCAGACAGCCCACCTCCTACGAGCAGTACTTC; cdr3_aa: CASRQPTSYEQYF
j_call: TRBJ2-1; cdr3_length: 16; clone_size: -; v_call: TRBV18; d_call: -; cdr3_nt: TGTGCCAGCTCACCACAACCAGCGGGCTCCTACAATGAGCAGTTCTTC; cdr3_aa: CASSPQPAGSYNEQFF
j_call: TRBJ2-5; cdr3_length: 17; clone_size: -; v_call: TRBV7-8; d_call: TRBD1; cdr3_nt: TGTGCCAGCAGCCCACCCGCCGGGACAGGTCGAGGAGAGACCCAGTACTTC; cdr3_aa: CASSPPAGTGRGETQYF
j_call: TRBJ2-6; cdr3_length: 17; clone_size: -; v_call: TRBV9; d_call: -; cdr3_nt: TGTGCCAGCAGCCCTAGACAGATACCCTCTGGGGCCAACGTCCTGACTTTC; cdr3_aa: CASSPRQIPSGANVLTF
j_call: TRBJ2-3; cdr3_length: 14; clone_size: -; v_call: TRBV29-1; d_call: -; cdr3_nt: TGCAGCACCGCCCAGGCCGCAAGCACAGATACGCAGTATTTT; cdr3_aa: CSTAQAASTDTQYF
j_call: TRBJ2-7; cdr3_length: 15; clone_size: -; v_call: TRBV15; d_call: TRBD1; cdr3_nt: TGTGCCACCAGCATAAGCCGGGACAGAGCCTACGAGCAGTACTTC; cdr3_aa: CATSISRDRAYEQYF
j_call: TRBJ1-6; cdr3_length: 18; clone_size: -; v_call: TRBV27; d_call: -; cdr3_nt: TGTGCCAGCAGTTTAAGTTCAGAGGGGGTCCCCTATAATTCACCCCTCCACTTT; cdr3_aa: CASSLSSEGVPYNSPLHF
j_call: TRBJ1-1; cdr3_length: 14; clone_size: -; v_call: TRBV6-2/TRBV6-3; d_call: -; cdr3_nt: TGTGCCAGCAGTTACAGGGAGGGAGTCACTGAAGCTTTCTTT; cdr3_aa: CASSYREGVTEAFF
j_call: TRBJ2-3; cdr3_length: 12; clone_size: -; v_call: TRBV21-1; d_call: -; cdr3_nt: TGTGCCAGCAGTGCTCGGGTTGATACGCAGTATTTT; cdr3_aa: CASSARVDTQYF
j_call: TRBJ2-7; cdr3_length: 14; clone_size: -; v_call: TRBV19; d_call: TRBD1; cdr3_nt: TGTGCCAGTAGTACCGGACAGGGTCGCGACGAGCAGTACTTC; cdr3_aa: CASSTGQGRDEQYF
j_call: TRBJ1-1; cdr3_length: 16; clone_size: -; v_call: TRBV7-9; d_call: TRBD1; cdr3_nt: TGTGCCAGCAGCGGAATCGGGACAGGGATGAACACTGAAGCTTTCTTT; cdr3_aa: CASSGIGTGMNTEAFF
j_call: TRBJ1-1; cdr3_length: 12; clone_size: -; v_call: TRBV29-1; d_call: -; cdr3_nt: TGCAGCGTTTTGATAGTGGGGCTTGAAGCTTTCTTT; cdr3_aa: CSVLIVGLEAFF
j_call: TRBJ2-7; cdr3_length: 17; clone_size: -; v_call: TRBV27; d_call: TRBD2; cdr3_nt: TGTGCCAGCAGTCCAAGACTAGCGGGAGGGCTCTCCTACGAGCAGTACTTC; cdr3_aa: CASSPRLAGGLSYEQYF
j_call: TRBJ1-6; cdr3_length: 16; clone_size: -; v_call: TRBV5-1; d_call: -; cdr3_nt: TGCGCCAGCAGCGTGGCCAGGGTGGCAAATAATTCACCCCTCCACTTT; cdr3_aa: CASSVARVANNSPLHF
j_call: TRBJ1-4; cdr3_length: 13; clone_size: -; v_call: TRBV7-9; d_call: -; cdr3_nt: TGTGCCAGCAGCTCCGGGGGTTACGAAAAACTGTTTTTT; cdr3_aa: CASSSGGYEKLFF
j_call: TRBJ1-2; cdr3_length: 16; clone_size: few; v_call: TRBV5-5; d_call: TRBD1; cdr3_nt: TGTGCCAGCAGCCAGAGAAGACAGGGGGCTTCCTATGGCTACACCTTC; cdr3_aa: CASSQRRQGASYGYTF
j_call: TRBJ2-3; cdr3_length: 19; clone_size: -; v_call: TRBV5-4; d_call: TRBD2; cdr3_nt: TGTGCCAGCAGCGCCGAACTAGCGGGAGGTTGGTTCAGCACAGATACGCAGTATTTT; cdr3_aa: CASSAELAGGWFSTDTQYF
j_call: TRBJ2-1; cdr3_length: 14; clone_size: -; v_call: TRBV7-9; d_call: TRBD1; cdr3_nt: TGTGCCAGCAGCTTCCGACAGGGGGCGAATGAGCAGTTCTTC; cdr3_aa: CASSFRQGANEQFF
j_call: TRBJ1-1; cdr3_length: 13; clone_size: -; v_call: TRBV29-1; d_call: -; cdr3_nt: TGCAGCGTTACCGTAAGCATGAACACTGAAGCTTTCTTT; cdr3_aa: CSVTVSMNTEAFF
j_call: TRBJ2-2; cdr3_length: 18; clone_size: -; v_call: TRBV7-2; d_call: TRBD1; cdr3_nt: TGTGCCAGCAGCCCGACGACAGGGGAGCGCTCGTACACCGGGGAGCTGTTTTTT; cdr3_aa: CASSPTTGERSYTGELFF
j_call: TRBJ2-1; cdr3_length: 16; clone_size: once; v_call: TRBV6-5; d_call: TRBD2; cdr3_nt: TGTGCCAGCAGTTACCAAACTAGCGGGGAACGCTCTGAGCAGTTCTTC; cdr3_aa: CASSYQTSGERSEQFF
j_call: TRBJ1-1; cdr3_length: 14; clone_size: -; v_call: TRBV3-1/TRBV3-2; d_call: -; cdr3_nt: TGTGCCAGCAGATTCCAGGCGGGGGCGAATGAAGCTTTCTTT; cdr3_aa: CASRFQAGANEAFF
j_call: TRBJ2-3; cdr3_length: 17; clone_size: -; v_call: TRBV28; d_call: TRBD2; cdr3_nt: TGTGCCAGCAGTCACTCCCCGATAGCGGGACGCACAGATACGCAGTATTTT; cdr3_aa: CASSHSPIAGRTDTQYF
j_call: TRBJ1-6; cdr3_length: 15; clone_size: few; v_call: TRBV9; d_call: TRBD1; cdr3_nt: TGTGCCAGCAGCGCCGGGGGACAGGGGGATTCACCCCTCCACTTT; cdr3_aa: CASSAGGQGDSPLHF
j_call: TRBJ2-1; cdr3_length: 17; clone_size: -; v_call: TRBV15; d_call: TRBD2; cdr3_nt: TGTGCCACCAGCAGTACATCCCAGCTTGCGCGGGAGACTGAGCAGTTCTTC; cdr3_aa: CATSSTSQLARETEQFF
j_call: TRBJ2-3; cdr3_length: 15; clone_size: once; v_call: TRBV19; d_call: TRBD1; cdr3_nt: TGTGCCAGTAGTATGGGGGACAGTCCCACAGATACGCAGTATTTT; cdr3_aa: CASSMGDSPTDTQYF
j_call: TRBJ2-7; cdr3_length: 14; clone_size: -; v_call: TRBV11-2; d_call: TRBD1; cdr3_nt: TGTGCCAGCAGCTTGGGGACAGGGACCTACGAGCAGTACTTC; cdr3_aa: CASSLGTGTYEQYF
j_call: TRBJ2-1; cdr3_length: 15; clone_size: -; v_call: TRBV10-3; d_call: TRBD1; cdr3_nt: TGTGCCATCAGCGCCGGGACAGGCGCGGCAAATGAGCAGTTCTTC; cdr3_aa: CAISAGTGAANEQFF
j_call: TRBJ2-2; cdr3_length: 15; clone_size: -; v_call: TRBV7-6; d_call: TRBD2; cdr3_nt: TGTGCCAGCAGCTCCATAGCGGGAGGTACCGGGGAGCTGTTTTTT; cdr3_aa: CASSSIAGGTGELFF
j_call: TRBJ2-1; cdr3_length: 15; clone_size: -; v_call: TRBV5-4; d_call: -; cdr3_nt: TGTGCCAGCAGCTTGTTTAGCGGATTATACAATGAGCAGTTCTTC; cdr3_aa: CASSLFSGLYNEQFF
j_call: TRBJ2-5; cdr3_length: 16; clone_size: -; v_call: TRBV5-4; d_call: TRBD2; cdr3_nt: TGTGCCAGCAGCTTGTCCGGCGGGAGGTCCCTGCAGACCCAGTACTTC; cdr3_aa: CASSLSGGRSLQTQYF
j_call: TRBJ1-5; cdr3_length: 18; clone_size: -; v_call: TRBV28; d_call: -; cdr3_nt: TGTGCCAGCAGACCCGGCGGGGCGTCCCTTATTAGCAATCAGCCCCAGCATTTT; cdr3_aa: CASRPGGASLISNQPQHF
j_call: TRBJ2-1; cdr3_length: 16; clone_size: once; v_call: TRBV4-3; d_call: -; cdr3_nt: TGCGCCAGCAGCCTAAGGAGAGGAGTCTCCTACAATGAGCAGTTCTTC; cdr3_aa: CASSLRRGVSYNEQFF
j_call: TRBJ2-7; cdr3_length: 13; clone_size: -; v_call: TRBV5-6; d_call: TRBD1; cdr3_nt: TGTGCCAGCAGCTTGGACAGGGGGAACGAGCAGTACTTC; cdr3_aa: CASSLDRGNEQYF
j_call: TRBJ2-3; cdr3_length: 16; clone_size: -; v_call: TRBV7-3; d_call: TRBD1; cdr3_nt: TGTGCCAGCAGCCCTATGACAGGGGGCTATAGAGATACGCAGTATTTT; cdr3_aa: CASSPMTGGYRDTQYF
j_call: TRBJ1-1; cdr3_length: 12; clone_size: once; v_call: TRBV20-1; d_call: -; cdr3_nt: TGCAGTGCTAGTTTCAGAAACACTGAAGCTTTCTTT; cdr3_aa: CSASFRNTEAFF
j_call: TRBJ2-2; cdr3_length: 15; clone_size: -; v_call: TRBV19; d_call: TRBD1; cdr3_nt: TGTGCCAGTAGGCTCGACAGGGGAACCACCGGGGAGCTGTTTTTT; cdr3_aa: CASRLDRGTTGELFF
j_call: TRBJ2-3; cdr3_length: 18; clone_size: -; v_call: TRBV4-1; d_call: TRBD2; cdr3_nt: TGCGCCAGCAGCCAAGCGGCTAGCGGGAGGGCCTCGGGTGATACGCAGTATTTT; cdr3_aa: CASSQAASGRASGDTQYF
j_call: TRBJ2-3; cdr3_length: 16; clone_size: -; v_call: TRBV5-4; d_call: TRBD2; cdr3_nt: TGTGCCAGCAGCAAAAGACTAGCGGGAGTCACAGATACGCAGTATTTT; cdr3_aa: CASSKRLAGVTDTQYF
j_call: TRBJ2-7; cdr3_length: 15; clone_size: -; v_call: TRBV6-5; d_call: TRBD1; cdr3_nt: TGTGCCAGCAGCGCCTGGACAGGGGGAAAAAACGAGCAGTACTTC; cdr3_aa: CASSAWTGGKNEQYF